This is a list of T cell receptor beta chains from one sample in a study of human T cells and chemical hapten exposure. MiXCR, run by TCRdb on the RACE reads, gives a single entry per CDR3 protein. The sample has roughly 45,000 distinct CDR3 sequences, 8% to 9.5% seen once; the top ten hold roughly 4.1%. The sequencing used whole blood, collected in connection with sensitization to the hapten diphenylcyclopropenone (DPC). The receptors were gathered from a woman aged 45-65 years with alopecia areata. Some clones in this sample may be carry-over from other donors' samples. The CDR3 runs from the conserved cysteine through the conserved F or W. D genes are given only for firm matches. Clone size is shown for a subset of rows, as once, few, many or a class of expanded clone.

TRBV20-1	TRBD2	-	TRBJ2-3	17	TGCAGTGCACGGACTAGCGGGAGACCCTTCTCTACAGATACGCAGTATTTT	CSARTSGRPFSTDTQYF
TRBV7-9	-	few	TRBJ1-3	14	TGTGCCAGCAGCTTAGCAGGGACTGGAAACACCATATATTTT	CASSLAGTGNTIYF
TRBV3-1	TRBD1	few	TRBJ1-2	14	TGTGCCAGCAGAGAGGGGGCGTCTAACTATGGCTACACCTTC	CASREGASNYGYTF
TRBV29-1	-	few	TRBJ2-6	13	TGCAGCGTTGAGACCTCTGGGGCCAACGTCCTGACTTTC	CSVETSGANVLTF
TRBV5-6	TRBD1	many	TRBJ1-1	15	TGTGCCAGCAGCTCCCGACAGGGGGAGATTGTGGCAGCTTTCTTT	CASSSRQGEIVAAFF
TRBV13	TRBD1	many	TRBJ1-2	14	TGTGCCAGCAGCTCACCCGGGACAGTCGGTGGCTACACCTTC	CASSSPGTVGGYTF
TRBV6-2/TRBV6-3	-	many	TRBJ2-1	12	TGTGCCAGCAGTTACTCGGCTACCCAGCAGTTCTTC	CASSYSATQQFF
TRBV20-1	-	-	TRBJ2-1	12	TGCAGTGCTAGAGTGGGCTACAATGAGCAGTTCTTC	CSARVGYNEQFF
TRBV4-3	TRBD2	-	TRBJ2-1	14	TGCGCCAGCAGTCGTAGCGGGAGGTCCAATGAGCAGTTCTTC	CASSRSGRSNEQFF
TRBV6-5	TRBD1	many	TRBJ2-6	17	TGTGCCAGCAGTTACTCCGGACAGGGGTCTGGGGCCAACGTCCTGACTTTC	CASSYSGQGSGANVLTF
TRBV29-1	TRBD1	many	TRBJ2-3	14	TGCAGCGCCGGTGTAGGGGGCTACACAGATACGCAGTATTTT	CSAGVGGYTDTQYF
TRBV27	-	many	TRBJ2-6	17	TGTGCCAGCAGTTTCTACAGTGCATTCTCTGGGGCCAACGTCCTGACTTTC	CASSFYSAFSGANVLTF
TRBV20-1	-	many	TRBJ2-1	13	TGCAGTATCAGGGGAGGATTGTCCAATGAGCAGTTCTTC	CSIRGGLSNEQFF
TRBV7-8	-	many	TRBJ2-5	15	TGTGCCAGCAGCTTACGACTATTCACCCAAGAGACCCAGTACTTC	CASSLRLFTQETQYF
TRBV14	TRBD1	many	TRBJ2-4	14	TGTGCCAGCAGCCTGGGACAGACCAAAAACATTCAGTACTTC	CASSLGQTKNIQYF
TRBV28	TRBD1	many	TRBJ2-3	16	TGTGCCAGCAGTTCCAGGACAGGGCGGGGTACAGATACGCAGTATTTT	CASSSRTGRGTDTQYF
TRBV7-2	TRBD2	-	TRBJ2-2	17	TGTGCCAGCAGGCTTAGCCCCACTAGCGGATACACCGGGGAGCTGTTTTTT	CASRLSPTSGYTGELFF
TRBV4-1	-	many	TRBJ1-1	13	TGCGCCAGCAGCCATCCCACGAACACTGAAGCTTTCTTT	CASSHPTNTEAFF
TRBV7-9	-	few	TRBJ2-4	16	TGTGCCAGCAGCTTAGCGCTGGGGGTAGCCAAAAACATTCAGTACTTC	CASSLALGVAKNIQYF
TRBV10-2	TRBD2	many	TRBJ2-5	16	TGCGCCAGCAGTGAGCCGGGACTAGCGGGAGAAGAGACCCAGTACTTC	CASSEPGLAGEETQYF
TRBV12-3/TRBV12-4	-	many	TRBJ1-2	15	TGTGCCAGCAGCTCGGGGAGCCTAGCCAGGGATGGCTACACCTTC	CASSSGSLARDGYTF
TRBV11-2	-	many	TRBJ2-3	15	TGTGCCAGCAGCCTTGGAGGGCCCAGCACAGATACGCAGTATTTT	CASSLGGPSTDTQYF
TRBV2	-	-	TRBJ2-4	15	TGTGCCAGCAGTGGGCAGGGGAAAGCCAAAAACATTCAGTACTTC	CASSGQGKAKNIQYF
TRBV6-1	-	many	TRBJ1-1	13	TGTGCCAGCAGTGAAGTGGTGAACACTGAAGCTTTCTTT	CASSEVVNTEAFF
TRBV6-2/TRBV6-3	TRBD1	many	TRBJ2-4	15	TGTGCCAGCAGGGGACAGAACCTCGGGAAAAACATTCAGTACTTC	CASRGQNLGKNIQYF
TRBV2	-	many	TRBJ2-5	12	TGTGCCAGCAGTCCCCGGGGAGAGACCCAGTACTTC	CASSPRGETQYF
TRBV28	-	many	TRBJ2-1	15	TGTGCCAGCAATGGACGGACAGTAGGAGACAATGAGCAGTTCTTC	CASNGRTVGDNEQFF
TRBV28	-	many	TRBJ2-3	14	TGTGCCAGCAGTTTAGTAGGGAGGCCAGATACGCAGTATTTT	CASSLVGRPDTQYF
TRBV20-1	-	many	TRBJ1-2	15	TGCAGTGCTAGTGCCCGACGGGCCTCATCCTATGGCTACACCTTC	CSASARRASSYGYTF
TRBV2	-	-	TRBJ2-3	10	TGTGCCAGCAAGGCAGATACGCAGTATTTT	CASKADTQYF
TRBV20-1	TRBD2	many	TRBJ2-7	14	TGCAGTGCTAATAGCGGGAGGGCCGCCTACGAGCAGTACTTC	CSANSGRAAYEQYF
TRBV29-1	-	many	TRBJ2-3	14	TGCAGCGTTACGGACGGACCATTGGAGGGTACGCAGTATTTT	CSVTDGPLEGTQYF
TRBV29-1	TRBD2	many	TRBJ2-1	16	TGCAGCGCAAGAAAGCCTAGCGGGAGCTCCTACAATGAGCAGTTCTTC	CSARKPSGSSYNEQFF
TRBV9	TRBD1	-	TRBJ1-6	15	TGTGCCAGCAGCCCCATAGGGACAGGGATTTCACCCCTCCACTTT	CASSPIGTGISPLHF
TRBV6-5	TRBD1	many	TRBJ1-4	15	TGTGCCAGCAGCCGTACAGGGGAAAGGGGCGAAAAACTGTTTTTT	CASSRTGERGEKLFF
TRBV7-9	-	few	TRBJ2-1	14	TGTGCCAGCAGCGGTAGTGGTGTGAACAATGAGCAGTTCTTC	CASSGSGVNNEQFF
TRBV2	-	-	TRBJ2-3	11	TGTGCCAGCAGTGGAGCAGATACGCAGTATTTT	CASSGADTQYF
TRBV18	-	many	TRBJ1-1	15	TGTGCCAGCTCACCACCGTTGGGAGGCGGCACTGAAGCTTTCTTT	CASSPPLGGGTEAFF
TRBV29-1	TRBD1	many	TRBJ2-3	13	TGCAGCGTTTCGACAGGGTCCTTGGATACGCAGTATTTT	CSVSTGSLDTQYF
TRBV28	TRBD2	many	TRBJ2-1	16	TGTGCCAGCAGCCTAAGACTAGCGGGAAGGGACAATGAGCAGTTCTTC	CASSLRLAGRDNEQFF
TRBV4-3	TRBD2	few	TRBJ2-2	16	TGCGCCAGCAGCCAATATTCCAGCGGGAGGGCCGGGGAGCTGTTTTTT	CASSQYSSGRAGELFF
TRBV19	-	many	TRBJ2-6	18	TGTGCCAGTAGTATAGCCCCCGGGGGACTCTCTGGGGCCAACGTCCTGACTTTC	CASSIAPGGLSGANVLTF
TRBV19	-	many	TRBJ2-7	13	TGTGCCAGTAGTATCACTAGCTCCTACGAGCAGTACTTC	CASSITSSYEQYF
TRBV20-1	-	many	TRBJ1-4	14	TGCAGTGCTAGACCAGTATCAACTAATGAAAAACTGTTTTTT	CSARPVSTNEKLFF
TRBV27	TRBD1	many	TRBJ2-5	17	TGTGCCAGCAGTCCATACCCCTCAGGGGGCCGGCAAGAGACCCAGTACTTC	CASSPYPSGGRQETQYF
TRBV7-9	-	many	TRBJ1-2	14	TGTGCCAGCAGCTTTACAGGGAGTCTCTATGGCTACACCTTC	CASSFTGSLYGYTF
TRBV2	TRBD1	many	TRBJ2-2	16	TGTGCCAGCAGTCCCCGACAGGGACAGAACACCGGGGAGCTGTTTTTT	CASSPRQGQNTGELFF
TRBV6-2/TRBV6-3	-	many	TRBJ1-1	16	TGTGCCAGCAGTTACTCGCACGAACCGGGGGTCCCTGAAGCTTTCTTT	CASSYSHEPGVPEAFF
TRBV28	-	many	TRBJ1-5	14	TGTGCCAGCAGCCCTGGAGGGCGCAATCAGCCCCAGCATTTT	CASSPGGRNQPQHF
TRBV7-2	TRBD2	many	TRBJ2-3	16	TGTGCCAGCAGCTTAGGGGGGACTAGCGGATCAGATACGCAGTATTTT	CASSLGGTSGSDTQYF
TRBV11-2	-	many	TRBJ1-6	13	TGTGCCAGCAGCCCTTCAGGCGGCCAAGTGCTCCACTTT	CASSPSGGQVLHF
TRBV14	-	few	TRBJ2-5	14	TGTGCCAGCAGCCATACGCCAGGCGTGGAGACCCAGTACTTC	CASSHTPGVETQYF
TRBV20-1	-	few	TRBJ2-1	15	TGCAGTGCTAGAGTTTCCGGGGGAATATACAATGAGCAGTTCTTC	CSARVSGGIYNEQFF
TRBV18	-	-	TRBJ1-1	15	TGTGCCAGCTCACCGAACCAAGGAACGGGCACTGAAGCTTTCTTT	CASSPNQGTGTEAFF
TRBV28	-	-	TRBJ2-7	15	TGTGCCAGCAGTTTTCGTAGCCGGGCGTCCTACGAGCAGTACTTC	CASSFRSRASYEQYF